The T cell receptor (beta chain) described here comes from a study of T and B cells in COVID-19 patients. TRB was amplified from about 250-500 ng of blood genomic DNA. TRB rearrangements were amplified by multiplex PCR with BIOMED2 TRB-A/B primers. TCRdb re-called the multiplex PCR reads with MiXCR, one entry per CDR3 protein. The sample contains over 7,000 distinct CDR3 sequences, 20% to 30% of which appear only once. Source material: blood. The TCR comes from a human donor who had recovered from COVID-19.

In DNA, the CDR3 is TGCGCCAGCAGCCACATCGGGGGGGAACAAGAGACCCAGTACTTC. Translating gives CASSHIGGEQETQYF. The rearrangement uses TRBV5-1 and TRBJ2-5; 8 bases are a match to TRBD2. CDR1 and CDR2 from the germline V gene are SGHRS and YFSETQ. This CDR3 has 15 amino acids. J was trimmed by 2 bases and V by 4 bases; bases with no gene match: 7.